This TCR beta chain originates from a study of neurological immune-mediated disorders. The study's findings and limits: No sharing of CDR3 amino acid sequences was observed among expanded clones across subjects, suggesting private repertoires in all groups.

The unsorted libraries had their origin in 2 million PBMCs stored at -80 C. The CDR3 has 15 amino acids. The V end lost 1 base, the J end lost 3 bases, and 12 bases lay between the germline ends. Germline CDR1 and CDR2: SGHTA and FQGNSA. Synthesis of cDNA was accomplished via 5'RACE employing 10-nucleotide random UMIs. One entry per CDR3 protein, called by TCRdb with MiXCR from the 5' RACE reads. The sample holds about 50,000 distinct CDR3 sequences, over 15% seen once. This clonotype was counted at least ten times. No antigen is known for it. This clonotype originated in a man between 60 and 75 years old in good health. This chain connects TRBV7-2 to TRBJ1-2; no firm D call. Material for sequencing was PBMCs. This CDR3 reads CASSLVGLGDYGYTF. CDR3 bases: TGTGCCAGCAGCTTAGTTGGGCTCGGGGACTATGGCTACACCTTC.